This T cell receptor beta chain was retrieved from a study of T cell responses to AZD1222 COVID-19 vaccine. Study-level results: The donor group comprised mostly white British people and more females; the analysis possibly underestimated clonal diversity. Mapped onto spike, vaccine-associated CD4 TCRs spanned it and were dominant at 160-218 and 743-854.

The table came from immunoSEQ multiplex PCR; TCRdb's copy has only in-frame clones and leaves some out. The sample includes about 150,000 clones, around 90% of them seen just once. Regarding this clone: Its antigen remains unidentified.

The CDR3 consists of 14 residues. Germline values: CDR1 SGHAT, CDR2 FQDESV (reference sequence). The V gene end was trimmed by 5 bases and the J gene end by 5 bases; junction bases not matched to a gene: 8. The sequencing used peripheral blood, collected on day 0 of AZD1222 vaccination. The chain links TRBV11-1 to TRBJ2-7, with 8 bases lining up with TRBD1. The TCR sequence derives from an adult in good health. The CDR3 DNA is TGTGCCAGCAGCGAAAGGACAGGGAGCGACGAGCAGTACTTC. Translating it yields CASSERTGSDEQYF.